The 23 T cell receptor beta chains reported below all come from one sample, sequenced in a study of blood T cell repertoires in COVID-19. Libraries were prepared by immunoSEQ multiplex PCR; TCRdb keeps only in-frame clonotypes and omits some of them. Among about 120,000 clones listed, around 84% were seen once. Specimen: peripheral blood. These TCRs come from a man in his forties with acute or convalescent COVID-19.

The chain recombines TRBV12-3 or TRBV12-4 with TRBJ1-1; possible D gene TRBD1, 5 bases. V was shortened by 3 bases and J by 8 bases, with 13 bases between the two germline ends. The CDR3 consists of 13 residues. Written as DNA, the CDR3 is TGTGCCAGCAGTTTCGGTTCCCGACAGGAAGCTTTCTTT. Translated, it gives CASSFGSRQEAFF.

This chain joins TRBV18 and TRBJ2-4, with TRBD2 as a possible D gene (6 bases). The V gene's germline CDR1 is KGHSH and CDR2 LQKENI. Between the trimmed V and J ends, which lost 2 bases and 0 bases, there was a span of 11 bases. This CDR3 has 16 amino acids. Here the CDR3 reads CASSPATEGAKNIQYF. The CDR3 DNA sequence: TGTGCCAGCTCACCAGCTACGGAGGGAGCCAAAAACATTCAGTACTTC.

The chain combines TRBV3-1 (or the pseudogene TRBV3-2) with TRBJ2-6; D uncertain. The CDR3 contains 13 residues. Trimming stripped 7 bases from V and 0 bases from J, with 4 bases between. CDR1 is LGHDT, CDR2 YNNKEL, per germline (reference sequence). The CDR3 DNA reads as TGTGCCAGCACAGGCTCTGGGGCCAACGTCCTGACTTTC. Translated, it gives CASTGSGANVLTF.

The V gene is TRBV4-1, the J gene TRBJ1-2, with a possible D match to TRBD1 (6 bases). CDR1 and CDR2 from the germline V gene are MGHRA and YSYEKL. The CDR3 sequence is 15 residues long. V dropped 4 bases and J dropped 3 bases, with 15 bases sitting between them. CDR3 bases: TGCGCCAGCAGCCTTAGACAGGATCGACACTATGGCTACACCTTC. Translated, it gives CASSLRQDRHYGYTF.

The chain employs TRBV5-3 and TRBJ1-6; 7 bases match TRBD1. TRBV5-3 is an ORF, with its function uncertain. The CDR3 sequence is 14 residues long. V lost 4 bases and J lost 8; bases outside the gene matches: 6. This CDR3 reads CARSKRQGDSPLHF. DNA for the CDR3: TGTGCCAGAAGCAAAAGACAGGGAGATTCACCCCTCCACTTT.

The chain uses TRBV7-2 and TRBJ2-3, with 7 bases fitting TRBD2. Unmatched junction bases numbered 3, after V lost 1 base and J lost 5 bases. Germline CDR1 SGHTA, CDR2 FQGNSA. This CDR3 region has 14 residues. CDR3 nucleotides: TGTGCCAGCAGCTTAGGTGGGGGGGAAGATACGCAGTATTTT. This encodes CASSLGGGEDTQYF. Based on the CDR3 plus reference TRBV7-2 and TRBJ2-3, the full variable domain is GAGVSQSPSNKVTEKGKDVELRCDPISGHTALYWYRQSLGQGLEFLIYFQGNSAPDKSGLPSDRFSAERTGGSVSTLTIQRTQQEDSAVYLCASSLGGGEDTQYFGPGTRLTVL.

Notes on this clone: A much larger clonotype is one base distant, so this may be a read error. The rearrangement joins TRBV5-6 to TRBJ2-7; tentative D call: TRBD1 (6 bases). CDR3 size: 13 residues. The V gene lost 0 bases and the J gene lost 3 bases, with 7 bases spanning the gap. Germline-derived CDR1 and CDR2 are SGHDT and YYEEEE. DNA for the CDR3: TGTGCCAGCAGCTTGGTGGACAGCTACGAGCAGTACTTC. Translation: CASSLVDSYEQYF.

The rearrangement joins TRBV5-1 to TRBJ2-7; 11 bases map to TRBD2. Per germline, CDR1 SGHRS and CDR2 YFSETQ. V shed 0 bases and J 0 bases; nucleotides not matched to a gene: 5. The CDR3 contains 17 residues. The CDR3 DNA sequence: TGCGCCAGCAGCTTGGATAGCGGGAGGGCCGGCTCCTACGAGCAGTACTTC. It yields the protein CASSLDSGRAGSYEQYF.

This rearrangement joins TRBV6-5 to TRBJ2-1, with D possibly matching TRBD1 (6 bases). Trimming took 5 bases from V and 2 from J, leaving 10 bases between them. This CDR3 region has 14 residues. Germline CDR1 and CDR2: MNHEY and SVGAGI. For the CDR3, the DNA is TGTGCCAGCAGTCTAAGGACAGCCTACAATGAGCAGTTCTTC. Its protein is CASSLRTAYNEQFF.

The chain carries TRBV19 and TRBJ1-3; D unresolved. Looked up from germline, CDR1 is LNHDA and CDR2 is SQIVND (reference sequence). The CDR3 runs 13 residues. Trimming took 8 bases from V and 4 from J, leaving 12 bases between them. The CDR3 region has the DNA TGTGCCAGTGTGCTAACGATCGGAAACACCATATATTTT. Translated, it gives CASVLTIGNTIYF.

The CDR3, as DNA: TGTGCCAGCAGCCCAGTCGCAGGGGTTGCGGAAAAACTGTTTTTT. Protein: CASSPVAGVAEKLFF. The genes are TRBV7-2 and TRBJ1-4; D is perhaps TRBD1 (6 bases). Germline CDR1 and CDR2: SGHTA and FQGNSA. This CDR3 spans 15 amino acids. Deletions cut 5 bases from V and 8 bases from J, with 18 bases between. The entire variable domain, with the rest obtained from reference TRBV7-2 and TRBJ1-4, is as follows: GAGVSQSPSNKVTEKGKDVELRCDPISGHTALYWYRQSLGQGLEFLIYFQGNSAPDKSGLPSDRFSAERTGGSVSTLTIQRTQQEDSAVYLCASSPVAGVAEKLFFGSGTQLSVL.

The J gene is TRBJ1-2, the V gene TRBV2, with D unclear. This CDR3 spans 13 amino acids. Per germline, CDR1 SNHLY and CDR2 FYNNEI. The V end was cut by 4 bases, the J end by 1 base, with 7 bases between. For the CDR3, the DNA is TGTGCCAGCAGTGTGGAGATTAACTATGGCTACACCTTC. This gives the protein CASSVEINYGYTF. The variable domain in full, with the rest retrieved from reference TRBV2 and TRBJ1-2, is EPEVTQTPSHQVTQMGQEVILRCVPISNHLYFYWYRQILGQKVEFLVSFYNNEISEKSEIFDDQFSVERPDGSNFTLKIRSTKLEDSAMYFCASSVEINYGYTFGSGTRLTVV.

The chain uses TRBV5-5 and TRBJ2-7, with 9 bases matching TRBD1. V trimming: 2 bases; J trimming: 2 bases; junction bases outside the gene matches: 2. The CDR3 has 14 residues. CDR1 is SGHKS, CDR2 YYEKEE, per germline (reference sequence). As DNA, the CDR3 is TGTGCCAGCAGCTTAAGACAGGGGGCCTACGAGCAGTACTTC. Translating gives CASSLRQGAYEQYF.

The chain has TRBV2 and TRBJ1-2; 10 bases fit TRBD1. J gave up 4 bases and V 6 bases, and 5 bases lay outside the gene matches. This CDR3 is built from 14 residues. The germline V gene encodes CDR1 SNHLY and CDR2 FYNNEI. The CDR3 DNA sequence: TGTGCCAGCAGGGGACAGGGGAATTCCTATGGCTACACCTTC. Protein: CASRGQGNSYGYTF.

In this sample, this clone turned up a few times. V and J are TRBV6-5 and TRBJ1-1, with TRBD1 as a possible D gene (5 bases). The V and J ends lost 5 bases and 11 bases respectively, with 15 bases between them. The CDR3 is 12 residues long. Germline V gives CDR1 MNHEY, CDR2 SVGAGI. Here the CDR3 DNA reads TGTGCCAGCAGTCGTTTAACGGGGGGGGCTTTCTTT. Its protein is CASSRLTGGAFF.

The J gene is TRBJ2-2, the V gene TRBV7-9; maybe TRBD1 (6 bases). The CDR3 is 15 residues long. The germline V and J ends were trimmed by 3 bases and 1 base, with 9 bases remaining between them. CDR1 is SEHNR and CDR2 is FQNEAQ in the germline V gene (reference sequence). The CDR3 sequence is CASSFRQENTGELFF. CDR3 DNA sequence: TGTGCCAGCAGCTTCCGACAGGAGAACACCGGGGAGCTGTTTTTT.

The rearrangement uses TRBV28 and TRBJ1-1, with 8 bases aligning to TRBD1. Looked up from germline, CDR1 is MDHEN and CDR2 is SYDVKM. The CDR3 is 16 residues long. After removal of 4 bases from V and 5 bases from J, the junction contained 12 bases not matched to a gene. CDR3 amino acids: CASSSLPGQGGTEAFF. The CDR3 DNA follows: TGTGCCAGCAGTTCCCTCCCCGGACAGGGAGGAACTGAAGCTTTCTTT.

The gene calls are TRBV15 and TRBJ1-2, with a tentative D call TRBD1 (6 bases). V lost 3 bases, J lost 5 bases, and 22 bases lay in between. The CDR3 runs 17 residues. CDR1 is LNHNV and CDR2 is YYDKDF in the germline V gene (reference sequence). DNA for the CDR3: TGTGCCACCAGCAGTGGGGACATTTTTGTTGCCGGGTATGGCTACACCTTC. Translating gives CATSSGDIFVAGYGYTF.

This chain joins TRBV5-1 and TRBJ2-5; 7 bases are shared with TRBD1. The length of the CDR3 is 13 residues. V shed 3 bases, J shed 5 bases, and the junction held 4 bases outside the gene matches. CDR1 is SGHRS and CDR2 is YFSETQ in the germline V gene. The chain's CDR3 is CASSSTGWETQYF. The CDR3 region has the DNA TGCGCCAGCAGCTCGACAGGGTGGGAGACCCAGTACTTC.

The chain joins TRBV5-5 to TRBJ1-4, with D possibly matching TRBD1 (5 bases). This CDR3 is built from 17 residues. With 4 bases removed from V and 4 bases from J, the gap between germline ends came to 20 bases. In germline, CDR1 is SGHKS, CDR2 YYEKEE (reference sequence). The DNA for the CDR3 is TGTGCCAGCAGCCCCCGCGCGGGGGGGTGGGGTAATGAAAAACTGTTTTTT. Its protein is CASSPRAGGWGNEKLFF.

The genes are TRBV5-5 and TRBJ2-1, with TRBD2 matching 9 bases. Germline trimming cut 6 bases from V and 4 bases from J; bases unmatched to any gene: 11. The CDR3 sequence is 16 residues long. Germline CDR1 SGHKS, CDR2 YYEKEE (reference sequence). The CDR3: CASTSGGRVRYNEQFF. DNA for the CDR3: TGTGCCAGCACCTCTGGCGGGAGGGTTAGGTACAATGAGCAGTTCTTC. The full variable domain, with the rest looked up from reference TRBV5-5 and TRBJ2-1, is DAGVTQSPTHLIKTRGQQVTLRCSPISGHKSVSWYQQVLGQGPQFIFQYYEKEERGRGNFPDRFSARQFPNYSSELNVNALLLGDSALYLCASTSGGRVRYNEQFFGPGTRLTVL.

The DNA for the CDR3 is TGTGCCAGCAGGAACAGGGGGCCCACTGAAGCTTTCTTT. Residues: CASRNRGPTEAFF. The chain employs TRBV25-1 and TRBJ1-1, with 9 bases fitting TRBD1. Germline assignment: CDR1 MGHDK and CDR2 SYGVNS. Trimming removed 6 bases from V and 4 bases from J; junction bases left unmatched: 3. CDR3 length: 13 residues.

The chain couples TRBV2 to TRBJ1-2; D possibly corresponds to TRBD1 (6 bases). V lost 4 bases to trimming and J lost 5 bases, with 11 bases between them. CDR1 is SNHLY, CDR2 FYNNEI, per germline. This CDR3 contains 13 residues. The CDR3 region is CASSGTVIYGYTF. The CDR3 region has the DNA TGTGCCAGCAGTGGGACAGTCATTTATGGCTACACCTTC.